This is a list of T cell receptor beta chains from one sample in a study of T-cell memory formation after mild COVID-19. One entry per CDR3 protein results from TCRdb running MiXCR on the 5' RACE reads. This table holds 450,000 to 650,000 distinct CDR3 sequences, about 20% found once. The sample consisted of PBMCs or a T cell subset sorted from them (not recorded which). These receptors were obtained from an adult woman who had mild COVID-19 (a few samples of this study predate the infection). Cell type and time point are not known. Both conserved end residues are part of each CDR3. D genes are given only for firm matches. Clone size is given for some rows only: seen once, a few or many times, or a class if the clone is expanded.

TRBV27	TRBD2	TRBJ2-1	many	TGTGCCAGCAGGCGGGGCGGGGGGGCCTACAATGAGCAGTTCTTC	CASRRGGGAYNEQFF
TRBV7-2	TRBD1	TRBJ1-1	few	TGTGCCAGCAGCTTTCTCCCGGGGGGACAGGGCTACACTGAAGCTTTCTTT	CASSFLPGGQGYTEAFF
TRBV19	-	TRBJ1-1	-	TGTGCCAGTAGTATAAGACGGACAGAGAGTGAAGCTTTCTTT	CASSIRRTESEAFF
TRBV6-1	-	TRBJ1-2	-	TGTGCCAGCAGTGCTCTATTCAGGGACTATGGCTACACCTTC	CASSALFRDYGYTF
TRBV6-5	TRBD1	TRBJ1-5	-	TGTGCCAGCAGCCCGACAGGGCGGTTCTATAGCAATCAGCCCCAGCATTTT	CASSPTGRFYSNQPQHF
TRBV5-4	-	TRBJ2-3	few	TGTGCCAGCAGCTTTATCAAAGGATACACAGATACGCAGTATTTT	CASSFIKGYTDTQYF
TRBV6-5	-	TRBJ2-3	few	TGTGCCAGCAGTTACTCGGCTACCTGGGCGGATACGCAGTATTTT	CASSYSATWADTQYF
TRBV7-9	TRBD1	TRBJ2-1	many	TGTGCCAGCAGCTCGTACACCGGGACAGGGGCCGAGGGGCAGTTCTTC	CASSSYTGTGAEGQFF
TRBV2	-	TRBJ1-2	-	TGTGCCAGCAGTGAAATCGATGGGGGGAACTATGGCTACACCTTC	CASSEIDGGNYGYTF
TRBV2	TRBD1	TRBJ1-1	-	TGTGCCAGCAGTTCGAGGAGGGGACAGCCGGACGCTTTCTTT	CASSSRRGQPDAFF
TRBV5-6	TRBD1	TRBJ2-7	few	TGTGCCAGCGTACCGCGACAGGGAGCCTACGAGCAGTACTTC	CASVPRQGAYEQYF
TRBV19	-	TRBJ2-1	few	TGTGCCAGTAGTATCGACCAGAGAATCTACAATGAGCAGTTCTTC	CASSIDQRIYNEQFF
TRBV7-3	-	TRBJ1-1	-	TGTGCCAGCATGACAGGACGGAACACTGAAGCTTTCTTT	CASMTGRNTEAFF
TRBV20-1	-	TRBJ1-1	-	TGCAGTAACAGGGTGAACACTGAAGCTTTCTTT	CSNRVNTEAFF
TRBV6-2/TRBV6-3	TRBD2	TRBJ2-7	many	TGTGCCAGCACCCGGACTAGCGGGGTCTCCTACGAGCAGTACTTC	CASTRTSGVSYEQYF
TRBV7-8	-	TRBJ1-5	few	TGTGCCAGCAGCTTAGCTGAGGGCAACAATCAGCCCCAGCATTTT	CASSLAEGNNQPQHF
TRBV6-6	-	TRBJ1-4	-	TGTGCCAGCGGACCGGTAAATGAAAAACTGTTTTTT	CASGPVNEKLFF
TRBV14	-	TRBJ2-4	few	TGTGCCAGCAGCCTACTGACGGTTGACATTCAGTACTTC	CASSLLTVDIQYF
TRBV7-2	-	TRBJ1-1	few	TGTGCCAGCAGCTTAGTGGCCGGGGCGAACACTGAAGCTTTCTTT	CASSLVAGANTEAFF
TRBV3-1	-	TRBJ2-1	-	TGTGCCAGCAGCCAAGGCAGGGGGGGATGGTCCTACAATGAGCAGTTCTTC	CASSQGRGGWSYNEQFF
TRBV9	-	TRBJ2-2	-	TGTGCCAGCAGCGTAGAGACAAGGAACACCGGGGAGCTGTTTTTT	CASSVETRNTGELFF